This note documents a single TCR beta chain sequence. Its antigen is as yet unknown. These data belong to a study of shared clonotypes between healthy human individuals. Germline V gives CDR1 SGHTA, CDR2 FQGNSA. V trimming: 3 bases; J trimming: 2 bases; junction bases outside the gene matches: 4. This CDR3 has 15 amino acids. Findings of the study overall: The study generally estimated greater richness for naive than memory subsets.

Libraries were prepared by immunoSEQ multiplex PCR; TCRdb keeps only in-frame clonotypes and omits some of them. The table has roughly 1,000,000 clones, approximately 80% seen once. J is TRBJ2-1 and V is TRBV7-2; 7 nucleotides line up with TRBD2. The clonotype comes from a man aged 18 to 29 in good health. Some clones in this sample may be carry-over from other donors' samples. Sequencing was done on a sample of memory CD4+ T cells from PBMCs. Subset defined: CD45RA-negative fraction. The CDR3 spells CASSFGLAAYNEQFF. The CDR3 DNA follows: TGTGCCAGCAGCTTCGGGCTAGCGGCCTACAATGAGCAGTTCTTC.